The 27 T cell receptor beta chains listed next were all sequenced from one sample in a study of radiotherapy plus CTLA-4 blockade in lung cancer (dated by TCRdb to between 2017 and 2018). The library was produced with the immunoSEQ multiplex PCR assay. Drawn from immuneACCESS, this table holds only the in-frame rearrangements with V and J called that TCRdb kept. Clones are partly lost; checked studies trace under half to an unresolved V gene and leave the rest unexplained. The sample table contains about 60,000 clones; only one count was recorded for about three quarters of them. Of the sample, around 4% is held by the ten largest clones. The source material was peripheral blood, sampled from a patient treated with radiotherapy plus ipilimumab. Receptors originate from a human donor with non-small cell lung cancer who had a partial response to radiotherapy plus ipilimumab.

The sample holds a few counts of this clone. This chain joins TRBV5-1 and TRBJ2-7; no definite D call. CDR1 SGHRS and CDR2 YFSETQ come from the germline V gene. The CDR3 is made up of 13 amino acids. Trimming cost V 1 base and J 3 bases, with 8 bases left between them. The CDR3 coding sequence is TGCGCCAGCAGCTTGAACCAGAACTACGAGCAGTACTTC. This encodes CASSLNQNYEQYF.

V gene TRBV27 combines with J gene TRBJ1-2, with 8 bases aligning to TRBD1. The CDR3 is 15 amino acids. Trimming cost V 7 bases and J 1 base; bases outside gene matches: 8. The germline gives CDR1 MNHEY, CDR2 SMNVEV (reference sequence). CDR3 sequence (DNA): TGTGCCAGCAAACAGGGGGGAATATTTAACTATGGCTACACCTTC. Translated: CASKQGGIFNYGYTF.

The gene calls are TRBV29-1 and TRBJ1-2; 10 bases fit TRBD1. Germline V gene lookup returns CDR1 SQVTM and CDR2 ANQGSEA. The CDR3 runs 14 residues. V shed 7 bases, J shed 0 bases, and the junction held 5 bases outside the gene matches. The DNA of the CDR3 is TGCAGCGCCGGGGGGACAGGGGCTAACTATGGCTACACCTTC. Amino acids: CSAGGTGANYGYTF.

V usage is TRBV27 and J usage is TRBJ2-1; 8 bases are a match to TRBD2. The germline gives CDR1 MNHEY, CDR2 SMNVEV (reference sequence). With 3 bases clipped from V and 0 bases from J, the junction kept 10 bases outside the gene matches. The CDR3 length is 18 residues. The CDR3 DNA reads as TGTGCCAGCAGTTTCCCTCCTCCCGGGGGGGCCTCCTACAATGAGCAGTTCTTC. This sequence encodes CASSFPPPGGASYNEQFF.

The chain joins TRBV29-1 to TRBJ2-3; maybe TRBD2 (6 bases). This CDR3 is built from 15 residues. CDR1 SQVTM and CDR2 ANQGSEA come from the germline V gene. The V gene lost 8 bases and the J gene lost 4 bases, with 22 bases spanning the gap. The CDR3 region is CSSGEGAGGPDTQYF. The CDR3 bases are TGCAGCTCTGGGGAAGGGGCCGGGGGTCCAGATACGCAGTATTTT.

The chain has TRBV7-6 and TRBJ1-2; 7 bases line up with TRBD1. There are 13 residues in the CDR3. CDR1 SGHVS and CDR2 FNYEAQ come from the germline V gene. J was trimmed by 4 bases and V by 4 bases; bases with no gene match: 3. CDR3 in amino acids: CASSYSGGYGYTF. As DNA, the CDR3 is TGTGCCAGCAGCTACTCAGGGGGCTATGGCTACACCTTC.

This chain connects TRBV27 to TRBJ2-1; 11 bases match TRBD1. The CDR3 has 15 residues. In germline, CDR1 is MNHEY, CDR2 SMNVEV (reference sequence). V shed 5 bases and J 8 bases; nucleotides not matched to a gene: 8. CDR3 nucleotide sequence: TGTGCCAGCAGTCCCCGGACAGGGGGCATAGATGAGCAGTTCTTC. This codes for CASSPRTGGIDEQFF.

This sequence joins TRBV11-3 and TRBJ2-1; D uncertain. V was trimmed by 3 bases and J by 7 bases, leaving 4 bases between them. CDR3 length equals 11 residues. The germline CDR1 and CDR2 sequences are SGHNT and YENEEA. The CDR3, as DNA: TGTGCCAGCAGCTTTAGTAATGAGCAGTTCTTC. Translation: CASSFSNEQFF. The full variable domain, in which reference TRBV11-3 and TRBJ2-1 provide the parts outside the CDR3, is EAGVVQSPRYKIIEKKQPVAFWCNPISGHNTLYWYLQNLGQGPELLIRYENEEAVDDSQLPKDRFSAERLKGVDSTLKIQPAELGDSAVYLCASSFSNEQFFGPGTRLTVL.

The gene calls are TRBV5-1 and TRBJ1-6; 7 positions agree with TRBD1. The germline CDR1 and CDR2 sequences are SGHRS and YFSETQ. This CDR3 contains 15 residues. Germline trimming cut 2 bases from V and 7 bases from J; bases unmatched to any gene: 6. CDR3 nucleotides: TGCGCCAGCAGCTTCCGACAGGGCGGGAATTCACCCCTCCACTTT. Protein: CASSFRQGGNSPLHF.

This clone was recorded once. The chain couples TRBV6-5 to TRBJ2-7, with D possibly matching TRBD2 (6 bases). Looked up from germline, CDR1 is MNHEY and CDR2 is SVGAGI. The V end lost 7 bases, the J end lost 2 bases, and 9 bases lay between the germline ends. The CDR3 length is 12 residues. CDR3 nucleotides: TGTGCCAGCAAGGGCGGGACCTACGAGCAGTACTTC. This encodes CASKGGTYEQYF.

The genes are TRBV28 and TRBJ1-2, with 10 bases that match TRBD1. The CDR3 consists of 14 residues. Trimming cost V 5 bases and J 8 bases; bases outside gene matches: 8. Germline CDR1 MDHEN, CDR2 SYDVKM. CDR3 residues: CASSDRQGARGYTF. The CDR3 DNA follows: TGTGCCAGCAGTGATCGACAGGGGGCGCGGGGCTACACCTTC.

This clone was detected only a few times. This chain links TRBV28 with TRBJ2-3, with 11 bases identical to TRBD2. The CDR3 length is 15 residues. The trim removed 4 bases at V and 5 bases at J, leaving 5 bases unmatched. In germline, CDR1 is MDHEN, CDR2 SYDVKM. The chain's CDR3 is CASSSSGGRVDTQYF. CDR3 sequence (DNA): TGTGCCAGCAGTTCTAGCGGGGGGCGAGTAGATACGCAGTATTTT. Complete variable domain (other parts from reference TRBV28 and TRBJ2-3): DVKVTQSSRYLVKRTGEKVFLECVQDMDHENMFWYRQDPGLGLRLIYFSYDVKMKEKGDIPEGYSVSREKKERFSLILESASTNQTSMYLCASSSSGGRVDTQYFGPGTRLTVL.

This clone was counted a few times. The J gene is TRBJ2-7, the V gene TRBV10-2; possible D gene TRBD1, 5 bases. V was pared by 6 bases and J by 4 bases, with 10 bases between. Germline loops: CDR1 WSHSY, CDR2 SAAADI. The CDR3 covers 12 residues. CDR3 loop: CASRDSGYEQYF. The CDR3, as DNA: TGCGCCAGCAGAGATTCAGGGTACGAGCAGTACTTC.

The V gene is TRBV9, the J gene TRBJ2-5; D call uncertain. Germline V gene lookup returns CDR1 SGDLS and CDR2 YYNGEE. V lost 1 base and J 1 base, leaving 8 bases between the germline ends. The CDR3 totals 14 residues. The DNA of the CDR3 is TGTGCCAGCAGCGTAAGTCCAGTCCAAGAGACCCAGTACTTC. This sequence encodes CASSVSPVQETQYF.

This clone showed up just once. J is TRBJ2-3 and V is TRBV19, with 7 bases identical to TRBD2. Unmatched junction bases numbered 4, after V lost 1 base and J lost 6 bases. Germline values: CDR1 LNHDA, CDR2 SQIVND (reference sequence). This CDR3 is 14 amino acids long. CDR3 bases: TGTGCCAGTAGTATAGGGCGGGAGCGGGATACGCAGTATTTT. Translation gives CASSIGRERDTQYF.

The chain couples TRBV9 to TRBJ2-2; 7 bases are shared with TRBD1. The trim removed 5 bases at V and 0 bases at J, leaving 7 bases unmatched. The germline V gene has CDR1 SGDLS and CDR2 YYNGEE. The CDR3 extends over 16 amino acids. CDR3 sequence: CASSPYGTANTGELFF. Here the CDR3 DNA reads TGTGCCAGCAGTCCATATGGGACAGCGAACACCGGGGAGCTGTTTTTT.

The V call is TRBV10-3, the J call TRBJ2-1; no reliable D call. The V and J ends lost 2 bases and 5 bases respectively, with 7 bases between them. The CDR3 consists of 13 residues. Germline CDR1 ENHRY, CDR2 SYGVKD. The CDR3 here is CAISELRDNEQFF. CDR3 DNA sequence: TGTGCCATCAGTGAGCTCCGGGACAATGAGCAGTTCTTC.

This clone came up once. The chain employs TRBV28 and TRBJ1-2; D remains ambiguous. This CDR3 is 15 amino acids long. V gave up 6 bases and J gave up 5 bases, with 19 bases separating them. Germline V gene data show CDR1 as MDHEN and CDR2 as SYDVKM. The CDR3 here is CASSRPETSLYGYTF. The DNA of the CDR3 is TGTGCCAGCAGCCGTCCTGAGACAAGCTTATATGGCTACACCTTC.

The CDR3 DNA reads TGTGCCAGCAGTTTCCCTAGGGACAGAACACCAGAAAAACTGTTTTTT. The encoded protein is CASSFPRDRTPEKLFF. This chain connects TRBV6-6 to TRBJ1-4; the match to TRBD1 covers 7 bases. The CDR3 extends over 16 amino acids. After removal of 4 bases from V and 8 bases from J, the junction contained 13 bases not matched to a gene. Looked up from germline, CDR1 is MNHNY and CDR2 is SVGAGI (reference sequence).

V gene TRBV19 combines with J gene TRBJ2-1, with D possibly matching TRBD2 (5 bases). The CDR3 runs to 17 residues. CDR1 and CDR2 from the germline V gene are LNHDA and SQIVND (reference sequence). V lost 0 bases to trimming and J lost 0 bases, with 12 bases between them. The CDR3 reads CASSIDPPSSSYNEQFF. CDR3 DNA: TGTGCCAGTAGTATAGATCCCCCTAGCAGCTCCTACAATGAGCAGTTCTTC.

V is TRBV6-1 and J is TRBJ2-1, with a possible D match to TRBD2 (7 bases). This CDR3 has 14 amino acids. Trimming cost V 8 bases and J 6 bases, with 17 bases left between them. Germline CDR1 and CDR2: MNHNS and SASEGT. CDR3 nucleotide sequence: TGTGCCAGCTGCCCCGAGGGGGGGCCCAATGAGCAGTTCTTC. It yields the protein CASCPEGGPNEQFF.

The CDR3: CASSAREGMNTEAFF. DNA of the CDR3: TGTGCCAGCAGCGCCCGGGAGGGGATGAACACTGAAGCTTTCTTT. This chain links TRBV9 with TRBJ1-1, with D perhaps TRBD1 (5 bases). V was cut by 3 bases and J by 0 bases, with 12 bases left in between. This CDR3 has 15 residues. Germline V lookup: CDR1 SGDLS, CDR2 YYNGEE.

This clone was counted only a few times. The CDR3 DNA follows: TGTGCCAGCAGCTCTGGACAGGCCCATCTGAATCAGCCCCAGCATTTT. It yields the protein CASSSGQAHLNQPQHF. The J gene is TRBJ1-5, the V gene TRBV7-2; TRBD1 matches at 7 bases. V shed 4 bases and J 4 bases; nucleotides not matched to a gene: 10. This CDR3 region has 16 residues. The germline V gene encodes CDR1 SGHTA and CDR2 FQGNSA. Drawing the rest from reference TRBV7-2 and TRBJ1-5, the complete variable domain is GAGVSQSPSNKVTEKGKDVELRCDPISGHTALYWYRQSLGQGLEFLIYFQGNSAPDKSGLPSDRFSAERTGGSVSTLTIQRTQQEDSAVYLCASSSGQAHLNQPQHFGDGTRLSIL.

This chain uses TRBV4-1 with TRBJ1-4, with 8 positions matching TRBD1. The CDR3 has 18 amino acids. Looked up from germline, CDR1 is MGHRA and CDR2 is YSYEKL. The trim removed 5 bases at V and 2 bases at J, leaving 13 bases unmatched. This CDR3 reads CASSSGGSGGLTNEKLFF. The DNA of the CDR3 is TGCGCCAGCAGCTCAGGGGGGTCAGGGGGCCTTACTAATGAAAAACTGTTTTTT.

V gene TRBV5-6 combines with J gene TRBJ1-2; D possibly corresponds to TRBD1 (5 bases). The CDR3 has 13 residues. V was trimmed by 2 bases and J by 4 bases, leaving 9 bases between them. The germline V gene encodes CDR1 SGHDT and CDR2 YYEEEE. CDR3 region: CASSLWGVYGYTF. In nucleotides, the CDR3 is TGTGCCAGCAGCTTATGGGGGGTCTATGGCTACACCTTC.

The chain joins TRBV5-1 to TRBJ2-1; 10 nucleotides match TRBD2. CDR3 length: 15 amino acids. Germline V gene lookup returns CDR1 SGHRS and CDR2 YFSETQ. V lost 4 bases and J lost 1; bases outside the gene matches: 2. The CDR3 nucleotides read TGCGCCAGCAGCGTTAGCGGGGGGTCCTACAATGAGCAGTTCTTC. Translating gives CASSVSGGSYNEQFF.

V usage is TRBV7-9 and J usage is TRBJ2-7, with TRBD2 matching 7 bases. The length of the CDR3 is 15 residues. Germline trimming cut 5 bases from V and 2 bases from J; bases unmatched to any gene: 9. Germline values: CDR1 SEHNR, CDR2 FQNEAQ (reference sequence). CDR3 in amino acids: CASSGGDDAPYEQYF. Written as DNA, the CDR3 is TGTGCCAGCAGCGGGGGGGACGACGCTCCCTACGAGCAGTACTTC.